One sample yielded the 4 T cell receptor beta chains listed below, sequenced in a study of blood T cell repertoires in COVID-19. Method: immunoSEQ multiplex PCR; TCRdb's copy keeps in-frame clones and lacks some. The repertoire consists of some 48,000 clones, with less than 85% occurring once and the leading ten covering 2.5%. Specimen: peripheral blood. These receptors were collected from a man aged 50 or older with acute or convalescent COVID-19.

The chain joins TRBV11-3 to TRBJ2-1, with D possibly TRBD1 on 5 matching bases. The CDR3 loop spans 17 amino acids. V was cut by 4 bases and J by 3 bases, with 19 bases left in between. Germline loops: CDR1 SGHNT, CDR2 YENEEA. CDR3 sequence: CASSSRKTDSHYNEQFF. In DNA form, the CDR3 reads TGTGCCAGCAGCTCAAGAAAGACAGACTCGCACTACAATGAGCAGTTCTTC.

The V and J genes are TRBV23-1 and TRBJ2-7; 7 bases are shared with TRBD2. TRBV23-1 qualifies as an ORF whose function is uncertain. V was pared by 10 bases and J by 4 bases, with 25 bases of the junction left unmatched. CDR3 length equals 18 residues. CDR3 amino acids: CAKCYGLVVPAREYEQYF. The CDR3 nucleotides read TGCGCCAAGTGTTACGGACTAGTCGTACCCGCCCGTGAGTACGAGCAGTACTTC.

The V and J genes are TRBV7-9 and TRBJ2-1; TRBD2 matches 7 bases. This CDR3 region has 18 residues. Losses at the gene ends were 0 bases for V and 4 bases for J; bases not matched to a gene: 12. Per germline, CDR1 SEHNR and CDR2 FQNEAQ (reference sequence). CDR3 sequence: CASSLARIRDYSYNEQFF. The CDR3 DNA sequence: TGTGCCAGCAGCTTAGCCAGGATCCGGGACTACTCATACAATGAGCAGTTCTTC.

This chain joins TRBV19 and TRBJ2-3, with 7 bases that match TRBD2. The length of the CDR3 is 17 residues. The V segment lost 4 bases and the J segment 2 bases; nucleotides outside the gene matches: 12. From germline, CDR1 is LNHDA and CDR2 SQIVND (reference sequence). This CDR3 reads CASSRGVHGRITDTQYF. For the CDR3, the DNA is TGTGCCAGTAGTAGAGGGGTGCACGGGAGGATCACAGATACGCAGTATTTT. The whole variable domain, remainder taken from reference TRBV19 and TRBJ2-3, is DGGITQSPKYLFRKEGQNVTLSCEQNLNHDAMYWYRQDPGQGLRLIYYSQIVNDFQKGDIAEGYSVSREKKESFPLTVTSAQKNPTAFYLCASSRGVHGRITDTQYFGPGTRLTVL.